The source of this TCR beta chain is a study of cytomegalovirus exposure and HLA in healthy donors (dated by TCRdb to about 2017). Broadly, across the study: According to an earlier analysis of around 600 of the donors, about 179 million T cells yielded some 120 million unique TCR beta sequences and about 280 Gb of sequence data. Among roughly 400 genotyped donors of the cohort, an average of roughly 230,000 unique TCR beta nucleotide sequences was sequenced per donor, of which approximately 18% were non-productive. Alongside the repertoire data, information on donor age, sex, ethnicity and CMV serostatus was compiled. A later genetic analysis took genome-wide SNP genotypes for about 55% of the roughly 700 donors and used that subset as a discovery cohort. In an earlier analysis of roughly 540 of the donors, high-throughput TCR beta sequencing was used to judge whether each TCR beta V gene segment behaved as functional or pseudogenic. All discovery cohort repertoires had been generated using a single sequencing platform. The study aimed to test whether signatures of past pathogen exposure could be identified by cataloging public T cell receptors. Of the 300 to 400 genotyped donors, about 84% fell in the genetic ancestry cluster associated with self-reported Caucasian donors. A few DR-DQ haplotypes were handled as single units for association and clustering because linkage in the cohort was strong. Along with the roughly 710-subject first cohort, a separate validation cohort of approximately 110 different subjects was used. To predict cytomegalovirus infection status, the study brought together high-throughput TCR immunosequencing, statistical association of individual TCRs with disease status, and machine learning. Class I and class II HLA loci were covered by the typing at four-digit resolution. Typing coverage differed by locus: A, B, C, DRB1 and DQB1 were typed in roughly 620-630 donors, DQA1 in roughly 510, DPA1 in around 610, and DPB1 in 400 to 480. A later analysis re-analyzed previously published TCR beta repertoires from 666 donors and added high-resolution HLA genotyping to study TCR occurrence patterns. The later analysis used no new phenotypic data to find candidate immune exposures, relying instead on TCR beta sequences and their occurrence across donors. An early release that covered 500 to 800 HLA-typed donors contained approximately 300 gigabases of sequencing data and 70 million to 100 million unique TCR sequences. The study used immunosequencing to profile the T cell repertoires of about 670 subjects and linked those repertoires to cytomegalovirus serostatus.

Libraries came from the immunoSEQ multiplex PCR assay. The multiplex PCR relied on a mix of 60 forward primers for TCR Vbeta segments and 13 reverse primers for TCR Jbeta segments. Amplification of the CDR3 region of rearranged TCR beta genes was performed with a multiplex PCR assay on genomic DNA. The amplified TCR beta libraries were sequenced on the Illumina HiSeq System as 87-base-pair reads. Processing in the source paper ran as follows. Across the 600 to 700 repertoires, a later analysis counted approximately 75 million unique TCR beta chains, around 10 million of which were shared by at least two donors. Raw reads were error-corrected and collapsed into unique sequences with a nearest-neighbor algorithm that merged closely related sequences to remove PCR and sequencing errors. To assign V, D and J gene segments, CDR3 sequences were aligned to IMGT reference sequences. For a sequence to be retained, at least a six-nucleotide match to both a V gene segment and a J gene segment was required. Rearrangements were called productive when the CDR3 lacked stop codons and stayed in frame with V and J; all others were non-productive. CDR3 was defined by IMGT convention, running from the second conserved V-encoded cysteine to the conserved J-encoded phenylalanine. In an earlier analysis of approximately 500 of the donors, sequences lacking an unambiguous match to a single V gene segment were excluded. An earlier analysis of around 600 of the donors classified V segments as functional when productive rearrangements were above 56.7% and as segregating when the standard deviation between donors was above 5%. A statistical classification framework was built for diagnosing cytomegalovirus status from the catalog of TCR beta chain sequences. V and J gene assignment, in a later analysis, came from comparing TCR nucleotide sequences with IMGT/GENE-DB human TR gene sequences. In a later analysis, CDR3 sequences and most-parsimonious VDJ recombination scenarios were assigned using the TCRdist pipeline. In a later analysis, each TCR beta chain was defined by its CDR3 amino acid sequence together with its V-gene family, and reads lacking a unique V-gene family were excluded. To address suspected cross-contamination and a sequencing artifact, a later analysis removed some 620 highly shared, low-generation-probability nucleotide sequences. In a later analysis, a clonal expansion index for each public chain was calculated from normalized within-repertoire ranks of inferred template counts. In a later analysis, generation probabilities were computed using a VDJ recombination model fitted to out-of-frame rearrangements, and the results were checked against IGoR. In a later analysis, TCR-TCR, TCR-HLA and TCR-CMV co-occurrence was scored with hypergeometric tests, and a repertoire-size bias correction was applied to TCR pairs. False discovery rates were estimated in a later analysis by permuting HLA or CMV assignments 20 times. In a later analysis, co-occurring TCRs were grouped with DBSCAN, and TCRdist sequence similarity was added when clustering was performed within HLA-allele-positive subsets. Repertoires with fewer than 30,000 or more than 120,000 public chains were left out of co-occurrence clustering, as were about 5 repertoires with anomalous nucleotide sharing. TCRdb obtained this table from immuneACCESS and retained in-frame rearrangements with V and J assigned. These tables miss some clones; where compared with another copy, unresolved V genes account for less than half of the shortfall, and the remainder is unexplained. V and J calls and clone size are those listed in that table; D and trimming were worked out from the DNA. The sample has approximately 97,000 clones on record, roughly 80% of them singletons. Around 2.6% of the sample is held by the ten biggest clonotypes.

The cohort was made up of roughly 670 healthy bone marrow donors. Cohort members were all nominally healthy when sampled, although unrecorded immune exposures were likely present. The donor was CMV seronegative and was included in the group of 352 seronegative cohort members. Each donor provided a peripheral blood sample, and peripheral blood mononuclear cells were used for TCR beta sequencing. Genomic DNA was extracted from the blood cell samples with the Qiagen DNeasy Blood Extraction Kit. Comments on this clone: This receptor's antigen is unknown. The input lacks base qualities; no much larger clone sits a single base away.

Overall study outcomes, separate from this receptor: Compared with equally common non-associated chains, HLA-associated TCR beta chains in a later analysis were more clonally expanded and had lower generation probabilities. In a later genetic analysis, a missense DCLRE1C variant was associated with V-gene and J-gene trimming of TCR beta chains, and the association was replicated in an independent cohort. Immune exposure information for the cohort was limited to CMV serostatus. According to a later analysis, most CMV-associated TCR beta chains appeared to be HLA-restricted, and the HLA associations seemed to be driven largely by CMV exposure. Approximately 16 rarely observed V segments, including chromosome 9 orphons, were excluded from the earlier analysis of approximately 500 of the donors because counts were too low. When HLA alleles, especially DR and DQ, strongly co-occurred, attributing TCR associations to individual alleles was difficult. A further reported finding was that TCR beta sequences accurately predicted the HLA-A and HLA-B alleles for most subjects in the first cohort. A later analysis reported that several top co-occurrence clusters appeared linked to parvovirus B19, influenza, CMV and Epstein-Barr virus. Because some donors lacked HLA typing at each locus, the association tests relied only on the typed subset. Presence/absence analyses assumed roughly uniform sequencing depth across donors, an assumption that may not hold. The study gave a list of 150 to 200 TCR beta chains associated with cytomegalovirus. It was suggested by the authors that the approach could potentially be generalized to other disease states and immunological phenotypes. Linkage disequilibrium might explain the correlated functional status among segregating V segments, but an unknown experimental factor could not be excluded. In this cohort, only TCR beta chains were sequenced, and detectable features were limited by the absence of alpha or paired-chain data. In a later analysis, the rate of TCR association differed among HLA loci, with DRB1 alleles having the most associated TCRs and HLA-C alleles having the fewest. Across donors, most TCR sequences were observed very rarely, whereas some public TCRs were present in many individuals. Some IMGT-functional V segments, including TRBV6-2 and TRBV6-3, could not be told apart with the 87-base-pair reads, so those segments were excluded. In an earlier analysis of several hundred of the donors, most TCR beta V segments were observed in productive rearrangements about 90% or about 30% of the time, broadly matching IMGT annotations. In a later genetic analysis, fewer N-insertions in productive TCRs were reported among donors in an Asian-associated ancestry cluster than the approximately 670-donor mean. A cluster of highly shared sequence variants was judged likely to be a technical artifact of the sequencing pipeline. Three of the identified cytomegalovirus-associated TCR beta chains were confirmed in vitro to be specific for cytomegalovirus antigens. In a later analysis, 15,000 to 20,000 TCR beta sequences were associated with specific HLA alleles at a false discovery rate of 0.05. In both the original and validation cohorts, the classifier was reported to diagnose cytomegalovirus status with high specificity and sensitivity.

CDR1 and CDR2, per the germline V gene (reference sequence), are LNHDA and SQIVND. There are 15 amino acids in the CDR3, from cysteine to phenylalanine inclusive. Only CDR3 DNA remains: 45 bases, in frame from the first base. A distance of 19 bases separates the germline ends of V and J, which lose 6 bases and 5 bases respectively. The chain joins TRBV19 to TRBJ2-5; the best D guess is TRBD2, with 6 bases matching. Sequences were obtained from PBMCs. The sequence was obtained from a man in his forties in good health and CMV-seronegative. CDR3 protein: CASRGRRVGGETQYF. The sequenced DNA: TGTGCCAGTAGAGGACGGAGGGTTGGAGGGGAGACCCAGTACTTC.